The clone carrying this T cell receptor beta chain was picked up many times. Treatment of any kind had been given to no patient before thyroid surgery. There are 15 residues in the CDR3. Germline assignment: CDR1 LNHDA and CDR2 SQIVND (reference sequence). With V trimmed by 3 bases and J by 1 base, 6 bases remained unmatched. The data derive from a study of metastatic and nonmetastatic thyroid tumors. TCRdb re-clonotyped the PCR reads via MiXCR. Of some 16,000 clones in the sample, 15% to 19% were seen once. Material: blood. The TCR was taken from a female donor with papillary thyroid cancer or a benign thyroid nodule (not recorded which). Some clones in this sample may be carry-over from other donors' samples. This chain joins TRBV19 and TRBJ2-7; TRBD2 aligns across 7 bases. CDR3 loop: CASSITSDPSYEQYF. CDR3 DNA: TGTGCCAGTAGTATCACTAGCGATCCTTCCTACGAGCAGTACTTC.